This TCR beta chain originates from a study of T-cell reconstitution after alpha-beta-depleted transplantation in children. The CDR3 consists of 15 residues. CDR1 is LGHDT and CDR2 is YNNKEL in the germline V gene (reference sequence). V gave up 4 bases and J gave up 5 bases, with 17 bases separating them. The library targeted TCRbeta and was prepared with unique molecular identifiers. Each CDR3 protein gets one entry after TCRdb re-called the PCR reads with MiXCR. The sample lists about 540,000 distinct CDR3 sequences, roughly 18% seen once, with 3.3% in the top ten. Material: PBMCs from the stem cell graft donor, obtained from the stem cell graft. The receptor was isolated from a human donor who donated a stem cell graft to a child with acute lymphoblastic leukemia. V usage is TRBV3-1 and J usage is TRBJ1-2; D is possibly TRBD1 (5 bases). In nucleotides, the CDR3 is TGTGCCAGCAGCCTATTGTCGGGACGTGGGTATGGCTACACCTTC. Translating it yields CASSLLSGRGYGYTF.